The 22 T cell receptor beta chains below all came from one sample that was sequenced in a study of somatic mutations in cytotoxic T cells in rheumatoid arthritis. Only in-frame clones appear in the TCRdb table, and some are missing; sequencing was by immunoSEQ multiplex PCR. The sample includes some 40,000 clones, 84% of them seen just once. Source material: CD8+ T cells sorted from blood. These receptors all stem from a man between 35 and 55 years old in good health.

The chain combines TRBV29-1 with TRBJ2-2; possibly TRBD1 for D (6 bases). CDR1 is SQVTM, CDR2 ANQGSEA, per germline. The CDR3 runs 15 residues. Trimming took 2 bases from V and 0 from J, leaving 10 bases between them. In DNA, the CDR3 is TGCAGCGTTGAACGGGGACAAACGAACACCGGGGAGCTGTTTTTT. Translated: CSVERGQTNTGELFF.

V usage is TRBV12-5 and J usage is TRBJ2-1; D may be TRBD1 (6 bases). The CDR3 has 15 amino acids. Looked up from germline, CDR1 is LGHNT and CDR2 is FRNRAP. V lost 1 base and J 8 bases, leaving 15 bases between the germline ends. The CDR3 sequence: CASGLGWGLEDEQFF. Written as DNA, the CDR3 is TGTGCTAGTGGTTTGGGATGGGGGCTGGAGGATGAGCAGTTCTTC.

This clone was seen once. V usage is TRBV6-6 and J usage is TRBJ2-7; D is perhaps TRBD1 (6 bases). The CDR3 covers 14 residues. CDR1 MNHNY and CDR2 SVGAGI come from the germline V gene (reference sequence). The V gene lost 5 bases and the J gene lost 4 bases, with 15 bases spanning the gap. As DNA, the CDR3 is TGTGCCAGCAGTGTACAGGGTTCTCTATACGAGCAGTACTTC. It specifies CASSVQGSLYEQYF.

The chain recombines TRBV6-5 with TRBJ2-7; D possibly corresponds to TRBD2 (6 bases). Germline lookup yields CDR1 MNHEY and CDR2 SVGAGI. V was trimmed by 5 bases and J by 3 bases, leaving 14 bases between them. CDR3 length equals 14 residues. Written as DNA, the CDR3 is TGTGCCAGCAGTCCCGGACTACTGATCTACGAGCAGTACTTC. As protein: CASSPGLLIYEQYF.

The V call is TRBV27, the J call TRBJ2-2; D uncertain. The CDR3 has 12 amino acids. The V gene lost 4 bases and the J gene lost 8 bases, with 8 bases spanning the gap. CDR1 and CDR2 from the germline V gene are MNHEY and SMNVEV (reference sequence). The CDR3 nucleotides are TGTGCCAGCAGTTCTATGGTGGGGGAGCTGTTTTTT. Translated, it gives CASSSMVGELFF.

The chain employs TRBV10-3 and TRBJ2-5, with TRBD2 matching over 7 bases. The CDR3 contains 14 residues. Germline CDR1 and CDR2: ENHRY and SYGVKD. Unmatched junction bases numbered 12, after V lost 11 bases and J lost 3 bases. CDR3 region: CALSREGLKETQYF. CDR3 DNA: TGTGCCCTATCAAGGGAGGGATTGAAAGAGACCCAGTACTTC.

This clone occurred once. The chain is built from TRBV28 and TRBJ2-5; 8 bases match TRBD1. CDR1 is MDHEN and CDR2 is SYDVKM in the germline V gene. The CDR3 length is 13 residues. With V trimmed by 7 bases and J by 5 bases, 6 bases remained unmatched. The CDR3 bases are TGTGCCAGCAACAGGGGGACGAGGGAGACCCAGTACTTC. Its translation: CASNRGTRETQYF.

V and J are TRBV7-5 and TRBJ2-2; the table's TRBD2 call for D was not verified on the DNA. TRBV7-5 is a listed pseudogene. CDR3 length: 17 amino acids. The CDR3 protein is CARSLDRTSGTTGELFF. The DNA for the CDR3 is TGTGCCAGAAGCTTAGATCGGACTAGCGGTACGACCGGGGAGCTGTTTTTT.

The gene calls are TRBV4-3 and TRBJ2-1, with D possibly being TRBD2 (5 bases). The V gene lost 1 base and the J gene lost 0 bases, with 7 bases spanning the gap. This CDR3 comprises 15 residues. Germline loops: CDR1 LGHNA, CDR2 YSLEER. The DNA for the CDR3 is TGCGCCAGCAGCCAAGCACTAGACTCCTACAATGAGCAGTTCTTC. This gives the protein CASSQALDSYNEQFF.

A note on this clone: Other DNA variants within this sample encode the same CDR3. V usage is TRBV27 and J usage is TRBJ1-2; D not resolved. The CDR3 consists of 13 residues. CDR1 is MNHEY and CDR2 is SMNVEV in the germline V gene (reference sequence). The ends were cut back, 0 bases at V and 1 base at J, with 3 bases in the middle. CDR3 bases: TGTGCCAGCAGTTTATCGGGTAACTATGGCTACACCTTC. Its translation: CASSLSGNYGYTF.

Written as DNA, the CDR3 is TGTGCCAGTAGCGAAGGGAACACTGAAGCTTTCTTT. It yields the protein CASSEGNTEAFF. V gene TRBV19 combines with J gene TRBJ1-1; no reliable D call. The germline V gene encodes CDR1 LNHDA and CDR2 SQIVND (reference sequence). This CDR3 spans 12 amino acids. Trimming stripped 6 bases from V and 1 base from J, with 6 bases between.

The chain links TRBV7-6 to TRBJ2-2, with D perhaps TRBD1 (5 bases). The CDR3 contains 16 residues. The germline CDR1 and CDR2 sequences are SGHVS and FNYEAQ. With 1 base removed from V and 0 bases from J, the gap between germline ends came to 9 bases. CDR3 amino acids: CASSLEGSSNTGELFF. DNA of the CDR3: TGTGCCAGCAGCTTAGAGGGGTCGTCGAACACCGGGGAGCTGTTTTTT.

V is TRBV7-9 and J is TRBJ1-5; 9 nucleotides agree with TRBD1. This CDR3 is 14 amino acids long. V shed 5 bases and J 6 bases; nucleotides not matched to a gene: 5. Germline V gene lookup returns CDR1 SEHNR and CDR2 FQNEAQ (reference sequence). This CDR3 reads CASSRTGEGQPQHF. The CDR3 DNA sequence: TGTGCCAGCAGCCGGACAGGGGAAGGTCAGCCCCAGCATTTT.

This chain's CDR3 is CASSIVGPGSNGYTF. The CDR3, as DNA: TGTGCCAGTAGTATAGTGGGTCCGGGGAGCAATGGCTACACCTTC. The J gene is TRBJ1-2, the V gene TRBV19, with D unclear. Trimming removed 1 base from V and 6 bases from J, with 15 bases in between. Germline lookup yields CDR1 LNHDA and CDR2 SQIVND (reference sequence). The CDR3 covers 15 residues.

This clone was seen more than once but under ten times. The chain links TRBV6-5 to TRBJ1-3; no clear D gene. The V gene lost 2 bases and the J gene lost 4 bases, with 6 bases spanning the gap. Germline V lookup: CDR1 MNHEY, CDR2 SVGAGI. The length of the CDR3 is 13 residues. This chain's CDR3 is CASSYREGNTIYF. CDR3 DNA sequence: TGTGCCAGCAGTTACAGGGAGGGAAACACCATATATTTT.

The CDR3 nucleotides read TGCGCCAGCAGCTTGGGGGCCAACGAGCAGTACTTC. It encodes CASSLGANEQYF. The gene calls are TRBV5-1 and TRBJ2-7; unclear D gene. Germline assignment: CDR1 SGHRS and CDR2 YFSETQ. The CDR3 length is 12 residues. Trimming removed 0 bases from V and 5 bases from J, with 6 bases in between.

The V and J genes are TRBV9 and TRBJ2-1; perhaps TRBD1 as D (6 bases). CDR1 is SGDLS, CDR2 YYNGEE, per germline. This CDR3 is 15 amino acids long. With 4 bases removed from V and 0 bases from J, the gap between germline ends came to 11 bases. DNA for the CDR3: TGTGCCAGCAGCCCCGGCAGGGGCTCCTACAATGAGCAGTTCTTC. Its translation is CASSPGRGSYNEQFF. Filled out from reference TRBV9 and TRBJ2-1, the complete variable domain reads DSGVTQTPKHLITATGQRVTLRCSPRSGDLSVYWYQQSLDQGLQFLIQYYNGEERAKGNILERFSAQQFPDLHSELNLSSLELGDSALYFCASSPGRGSYNEQFFGPGTRLTVL.

The CDR3 sequence is CASSLGQGAISGYTF. The DNA of the CDR3 is TGTGCCAGCAGTTTAGGACAGGGGGCGATCTCTGGCTACACCTTC. This chain uses TRBV27 with TRBJ1-2; 11 bases match TRBD1. CDR3 length: 15 amino acids. With V trimmed by 2 bases and J by 7 bases, 6 bases remained unmatched. Looked up from germline, CDR1 is MNHEY and CDR2 is SMNVEV (reference sequence).

The count of this clone is one. The chain is built from TRBV18 and TRBJ1-1; tentatively, D is TRBD1 (6 bases). Germline-derived CDR1 and CDR2 are KGHSH and LQKENI. V dropped 0 bases and J dropped 8 bases, with 16 bases sitting between them. The CDR3 has 15 residues. CDR3 sequence (DNA): TGTGCCAGCTCACCACCAATAGGACAGAGTTTAGAAGCTTTCTTT. This gives the protein CASSPPIGQSLEAFF. Combining the CDR3 with reference TRBV18 and TRBJ1-1 gives the whole variable domain NAGVMQNPRHLVRRRGQEARLRCSPMKGHSHVYWYRQLPEEGLKFMVYLQKENIIDESGMPKERFSAEFPKEGPSILRIQQVVRGDSAAYFCASSPPIGQSLEAFFGQGTRLTVV.

The V gene is TRBV5-1, the J gene TRBJ1-5; TRBD1 matches at 9 bases. Trimming took 3 bases from V and 6 from J; bases not matched to a gene: 4. The CDR3 sequence is 14 residues long. In germline, CDR1 is SGHRS, CDR2 YFSETQ. The CDR3 loop is CASSSGTGSQPQHF. DNA of the CDR3: TGCGCCAGCAGCTCCGGGACAGGGAGTCAGCCCCAGCATTTT.

This rearrangement joins TRBV27 to TRBJ2-1; perhaps D is TRBD1 or TRBD2 (6 bases each). The germline gives CDR1 MNHEY, CDR2 SMNVEV (reference sequence). V shed 5 bases and J shed 7 bases, with 9 bases lying between them. The CDR3 loop spans 12 amino acids. CDR3 coding DNA: TGTGCCAGCAGTAGGGGGGCTAATGAGCAGTTCTTC. Translating it yields CASSRGANEQFF.

The gene calls are TRBV15 and TRBJ2-1, with D perhaps matching TRBD1 (7 bases). The V gene's germline CDR1 is LNHNV and CDR2 YYDKDF (reference sequence). This CDR3 has 15 residues. Trimming stripped 3 bases from V and 6 bases from J, with 15 bases between. CDR3 DNA: TGTGCCACCAGCAGTTCGACAGGGCGGGGCAATGAGCAGTTCTTC. Amino acid sequence: CATSSSTGRGNEQFF.